The TCR beta chain under discussion was sequenced for a study of T-cell memory formation after mild COVID-19. CDR3 length equals 14 residues. Notes on the study in general: Chiefly within CM and EM were the contracting CD4+ clones; CD8+ ones were within EMRA. Clones that contracted from day 15 to 85 were balanced CD4/CD8, while later expanders leaned CD4+.

TCRdb reprocessed the 5' RACE reads via MiXCR and lists one record per CDR3 protein. The data hold approximately 570,000 distinct CDR3 sequences, with more than 15% observed a single time. A remark on this clonotype: The antigen is unknown.

Source material: PBMCs or a T cell subset sorted from them (not recorded which). This TCR came from an adult woman who had mild COVID-19 (a few samples of this study predate the infection). Cell type and time point are not known. The chain joins TRBV21-1 to TRBJ2-1; the DNA was not compared with TRBD2, the D call given in the table. TRBV21-1 constitutes a pseudogene. CDR3 nucleotide sequence: TGTGCCAGCAGCAAAGTTAGGCTAGACGGGGATGAGTTCTTC. It yields the protein CASSKVRLDGDEFF.